This passage covers 14 T cell receptor beta chains from one sample sequenced in a study of shared clonotypes between healthy human individuals. Clones were read by immunoSEQ multiplex PCR, and TCRdb kept only the in-frame ones, dropping some. The sample has some 1,900,000 clones; approximately 95% are singletons. Terminally differentiated effector memory CD45RA+ cells were excluded from the naive CD8 cells, which were CD45RO-negative and positively selected for CCR7. Sequencing was done on a sample of naive CD8+ T cells sorted from blood. The receptors were sampled from a man younger than 35 in good health.

The chain combines TRBV11-2 with TRBJ2-7; D is ambiguous. Germline CDR1 is SGHAT and CDR2 is FQNNGV. The CDR3 sequence is 14 residues long. Trimming cost V 1 base and J 2 bases, with 9 bases left between them. The CDR3 sequence: CASSLGAQTYEQYF. Written as DNA, the CDR3 is TGTGCCAGCAGCTTAGGAGCCCAAACCTACGAGCAGTACTTC.

V gene TRBV27 combines with J gene TRBJ2-2; no clear D gene. The CDR3 length is 16 residues. Germline lookup yields CDR1 MNHEY and CDR2 SMNVEV (reference sequence). The V end was cut by 4 bases, the J end by 0 bases, with 12 bases between. This CDR3 is CASSSRLYSNTGELFF. CDR3 in DNA: TGTGCCAGCAGTTCACGACTGTACTCGAACACCGGGGAGCTGTTTTTT.

This CDR3 is CASSLQSSYEQYF. Written as DNA, the CDR3 is TGTGCCAGCAGTTTACAGAGCTCCTACGAGCAGTACTTC. The chain carries TRBV25-1 and TRBJ2-7; no firm D call. The CDR3 runs to 13 residues. CDR1 is MGHDK, CDR2 SYGVNS, per germline. V lost 5 bases and J 0 bases, leaving 8 bases between the germline ends.

The rearrangement uses TRBV6-4 and TRBJ2-5; 8 bases align to TRBD2. Germline CDR1 MRHNA, CDR2 SNTAGT. V gave up 2 bases and J gave up 2 bases; unmatched junction bases: 4. This CDR3 comprises 15 residues. The DNA for the CDR3 is TGTGCCAGCAGTGACCTCGGGGGGGTACAAGAGACCCAGTACTTC. The encoded protein is CASSDLGGVQETQYF.

The chain combines TRBV9 with TRBJ2-1; TRBD2 is a possible D gene (5 bases). Trimming took 4 bases from V and 3 from J, leaving 8 bases between them. There are 13 residues in the CDR3. Germline V gives CDR1 SGDLS, CDR2 YYNGEE. CDR3 in amino acids: CASSFSDYNEQFF. For the CDR3, the DNA is TGTGCCAGCAGCTTTAGCGACTACAATGAGCAGTTCTTC.

The genes are TRBV6-5 and TRBJ2-2; no reliable D call. V dropped 6 bases and J dropped 6 bases, with 11 bases sitting between them. From germline, CDR1 is MNHEY and CDR2 SVGAGI. The CDR3 extends over 13 amino acids. The CDR3 spells CASSYSEPGELFF. The DNA of the CDR3 is TGTGCCAGCAGCTATAGTGAACCCGGGGAGCTGTTTTTT.

With respect to this clone: At one of its ends the junction is not consistent with the germline gene, which may arise from a read error. Other DNA sequences within the sample encode an identical CDR3. The chain couples TRBV7-9 to TRBJ2-3; no definite D call. Germline CDR1 and CDR2: SEHNR and FQNEAQ (reference sequence). CDR3 length equals 13 residues. The CDR3 DNA follows: TGTGCCAGCAGCTTACCCAGCACGGATACGCAGTATTTT. The encoded protein is CASSLPSTDTQYF. Full variable domain (remainder filled in from reference TRBV7-9 and TRBJ2-3): DTGVSQNPRHKITKRGQNVTFRCDPISEHNRLYWYRQTLGQGPEFLTYFQNEAQLEKSRLLSDRFSAERPKGSFSTLEIQRTEQGDSAMYLCASSLPSTDTQYFGPGTRLTVL.

This sequence joins TRBV27 and TRBJ2-7; 11 bases match TRBD2. This CDR3 has 15 amino acids. CDR1 is MNHEY, CDR2 SMNVEV, per germline (reference sequence). V trimming: 6 bases; J trimming: 5 bases; junction bases outside the gene matches: 9. CDR3 DNA: TGTGCCAGCAGGGGGGGCTTGGGACTAGCGGACGAGCAGTACTTC. Translation: CASRGGLGLADEQYF.

The rearrangement joins TRBV4-3 to TRBJ1-6; D gene uncertain. V was pared by 0 bases and J by 3 bases, with 12 bases between. The CDR3 is 17 residues long. Germline V gene sequence: CDR1 LGHNA, CDR2 YSLEER. CDR3 nucleotide sequence: TGCGCCAGCAGCCAAGAATTCGGGCCAGACTATAATTCACCCCTCCACTTT. Protein product: CASSQEFGPDYNSPLHF.

This clone came up a few times. Other DNA sequences in this sample translate to the same CDR3. This chain links TRBV5-1 with TRBJ1-1; D is uncertain. The V gene lost 0 bases and the J gene lost 1 base, with 7 bases spanning the gap. Per germline, CDR1 SGHRS and CDR2 YFSETQ. The CDR3 is 14 amino acids. The CDR3 loop is CASSLAGGNTEAFF. The DNA for the CDR3 is TGCGCCAGCAGCTTGGCGGGAGGGAACACTGAAGCTTTCTTT.

The V call is TRBV5-6, the J call TRBJ2-1; D uncertain. The CDR3 loop spans 11 amino acids. Germline V lookup: CDR1 SGHDT, CDR2 YYEEEE. Trimming pared 1 base from V and 9 bases from J, leaving 5 bases between. CDR3: CASSLTREQFF. CDR3 DNA sequence: TGTGCCAGCAGCTTGACACGTGAGCAGTTCTTC.

The chain combines TRBV7-2 with TRBJ1-2, with unresolved D. Germline V gives CDR1 SGHTA, CDR2 FQGNSA. This CDR3 comprises 15 residues. V was cut by 5 bases and J by 2 bases, with 15 bases left in between. The CDR3 sequence is CASSHEVATNYGYTF. The CDR3 bases are TGTGCCAGCAGCCATGAGGTCGCCACCAACTATGGCTACACCTTC.

About this clone: At the DNA level, this CDR3 is encoded by other sequences in the same sample as well. The rearrangement joins TRBV27 to TRBJ2-7, with 7 bases identical to TRBD1. Germline assignment: CDR1 MNHEY and CDR2 SMNVEV (reference sequence). The CDR3 totals 13 residues. Trimming cost V 5 bases and J 6 bases; bases outside gene matches: 7. Here the CDR3 reads CASSRGTGVEQYF. Written as DNA, the CDR3 is TGTGCCAGCAGTCGGGGAACAGGGGTCGAGCAGTACTTC.

Worth noting for this clone: A junction end diverges from the germline sequence, so it may reflect a read error. The V and J genes are TRBV6-1 and TRBJ1-1; TRBD1 aligns across 9 bases. The CDR3 consists of 12 residues. Germline V CDR1 and CDR2: MNHNS, SASEGT. CDR3 region: CASSDWDRVSVF. The DNA of the CDR3 is TGTGCCAGCAGTGATTGGGACAGGGTATCTGTCTTT.